This T cell receptor beta chain was identified during a study of response to subunit inactivated influenza vaccine. Overall study findings and caveats: Authors suggested seasonal influenza vaccinations each recruit few new T cells.

A single record per CDR3 protein comes from TCRdb applying MiXCR to the RT-PCR reads. The sample yields roughly 670,000 distinct CDR3 sequences, 12% to 15% seen once. The length of the CDR3 is 18 residues. J was trimmed by 4 bases and V by 4 bases; bases with no gene match: 17. Germline CDR1 and CDR2: ENHRY and SYGVKD. This clonotype was observed a few times. The antigen remains undetermined. The material was PBMCs from blood, obtained roughly 2 weeks before vaccination. The V and J genes are TRBV10-3 and TRBJ1-1; 8 bases match TRBD1. The receptor's source is a man aged 50-60 years who received an inactivated influenza vaccine. As DNA, the CDR3 is TGTGCCATCAGTGGGTCTAGGACAGGGATAATCGGAGCCACTGAAGCTTTCTTT. Translating it yields CAISGSRTGIIGATEAFF.